A selection of T cell receptor beta chains follows, all from one sample in a study of T cell responses to AZD1222 COVID-19 vaccine. This table comes from immunoSEQ multiplex PCR, and its TCRdb copy is limited to in-frame clones, with some not included. This sample yields around 150,000 clones, of which 92% are seen a single time; approximately 3.6% belongs to the top ten. The sample was peripheral blood, taken 28 days after the second AZD1222 dose. Receptors originate from an adult who received the AZD1222 COVID-19 vaccine. Both conserved end residues are part of each CDR3. A D gene is named only where the DNA matches it firmly.

d_call j_call v_call cdr3_aa
. TRBJ1-1 TRBV7-9 CASNRETQNTEAFF
TRBD1 TRBJ2-7 TRBV5-5 CASHRDNRGPYEQYF
. TRBJ1-1 TRBV29-1 CSGLPLGGTEAFF
. TRBJ2-2 TRBV7-9 CASSPGDTGELFF
TRBD1 TRBJ2-3 TRBV14 CASSHRTGLLGDTQYF
. TRBJ1-2 TRBV2 CASIGIEVYGYTF
TRBD2 TRBJ2-7 TRBV11-3 CASSPGTSGVSSYEQYF
TRBD2 TRBJ2-7 TRBV24-1 CATSATSGAYEQYF
TRBD1 TRBJ2-3 TRBV27 CASRLLDRGARADTQYF
TRBD2 TRBJ2-1 TRBV19 CASSTESSGRNEQFF
. TRBJ1-1 TRBV15 CATSRDEGGYYTEAFF
. TRBJ1-5 TRBV5-1 CASSSAGGNQPQHF
TRBD2 TRBJ2-2 TRBV5-1 CASSPPSGSYTGELFF
. TRBJ2-4 TRBV6-6 CASSYLGTTAKNIQYF
. TRBJ2-7 TRBV6-5 CASTLRDVYEQYF
. TRBJ1-5 TRBV6-5 CASSWTVNQPQHF
TRBD2 TRBJ2-7 TRBV2 CASSIPLAGLYEQYF
TRBD1 TRBJ2-2 TRBV15 CATEPGTGDTGELFF
TRBD1 TRBJ1-4 TRBV6-5 CASRVDRGNEKLFF
TRBD2 TRBJ2-3 TRBV27 CASSLLAGDTQYF
. TRBJ2-7 TRBV18 CASATGTSYEQYF
. TRBJ2-3 TRBV7-9 CASSLGVRVSTDTQYF
. TRBJ2-7 TRBV28 CASSFQRGWAEQYF
. TRBJ2-5 TRBV18 CASSPPNKQETQYF
. TRBJ2-3 TRBV11-1 CASSFTDTQYF
TRBD1 TRBJ2-1 TRBV5-1 CASSLRPGTGGRNEQFF
. TRBJ1-3 TRBV9 CASSYTVGVDGNTIYF
TRBD1 TRBJ1-3 TRBV7-6 CASSLEVSSGTGVTIYF
. TRBJ2-7 TRBV7-8 CASRRTGGLAGSLSYEQYF
TRBD2 TRBJ2-1 TRBV19 CASSIGGGRAYNEQFF
. TRBJ2-2 TRBV14 CASSQEGRGRGRLFF
. TRBJ2-2 TRBV10-3 CAINTGTPTGELFF
. TRBJ2-6 TRBV4-1 CASSPLRRSGGLNSGANVLTF
. TRBJ2-7 TRBV11-1 CASSRTSLANSYEQYF
TRBD1 TRBJ1-2 TRBV3-1/TRBV3-2 CASSQTGQDSHGYTF
. TRBJ2-2 TRBV12-3/TRBV12-4 CASSSQGPGELFF
TRBD2 TRBJ2-7 TRBV27 CASSWVSGRSRYEQYF
TRBD1 TRBJ1-2 TRBV27 CASSLTRQGGNYGYTF
TRBD1 TRBJ2-3 TRBV4-1 CASSQSGTGDTDTQYF
. TRBJ2-1 TRBV5-1 CASSLVAGTSSNEQFF
. TRBJ1-1 TRBV18 CASSPGPVAAFF
TRBD1 TRBJ2-7 TRBV11-2 CASSWASGQGVSEQYF